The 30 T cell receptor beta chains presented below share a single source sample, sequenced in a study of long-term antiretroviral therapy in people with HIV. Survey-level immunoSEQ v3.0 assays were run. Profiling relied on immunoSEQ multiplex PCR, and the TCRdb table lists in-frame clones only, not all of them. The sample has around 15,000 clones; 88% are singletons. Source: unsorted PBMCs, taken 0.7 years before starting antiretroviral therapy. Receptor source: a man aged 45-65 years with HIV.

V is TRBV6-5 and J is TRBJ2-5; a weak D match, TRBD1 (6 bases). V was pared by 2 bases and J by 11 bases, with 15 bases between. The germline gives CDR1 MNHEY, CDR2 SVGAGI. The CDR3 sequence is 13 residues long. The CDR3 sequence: CASSYGQPRRQYF. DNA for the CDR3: TGTGCCAGCAGTTACGGACAGCCCCGGCGGCAGTACTTC.

The CDR3 protein is CASSQGGGADTQYF. CDR3 bases: TGCGCCAGCAGCCAAGGAGGAGGGGCCGATACGCAGTATTTT. This chain links TRBV4-3 with TRBJ2-3; possible D gene TRBD2, 6 bases. V was cut by 1 base and J by 6 bases, with 11 bases left in between. The CDR3 is 14 amino acids. Germline V gene sequence: CDR1 LGHNA, CDR2 YSLEER.

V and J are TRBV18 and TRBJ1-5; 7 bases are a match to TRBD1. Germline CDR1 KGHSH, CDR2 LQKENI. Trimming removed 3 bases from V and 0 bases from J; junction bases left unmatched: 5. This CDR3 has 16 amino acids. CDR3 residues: CASSPYTGDSNQPQHF. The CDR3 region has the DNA TGTGCCAGCTCACCTTATACAGGGGATAGCAATCAGCCCCAGCATTTT.

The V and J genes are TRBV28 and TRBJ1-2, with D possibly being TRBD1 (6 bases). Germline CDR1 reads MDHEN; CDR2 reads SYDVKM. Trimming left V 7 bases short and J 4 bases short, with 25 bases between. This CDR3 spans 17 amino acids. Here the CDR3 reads CASTSILTGGRVYGYTF. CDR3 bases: TGTGCCAGCACTTCTATTTTGACAGGTGGACGGGTCTATGGCTACACCTTC.

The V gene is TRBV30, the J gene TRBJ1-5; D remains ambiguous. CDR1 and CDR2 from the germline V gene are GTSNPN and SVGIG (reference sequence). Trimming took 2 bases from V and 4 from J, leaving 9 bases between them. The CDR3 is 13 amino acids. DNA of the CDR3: TGTGCCTGGAGTCTTTCAGCTAATCAGCCCCAGCATTTT. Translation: CAWSLSANQPQHF.

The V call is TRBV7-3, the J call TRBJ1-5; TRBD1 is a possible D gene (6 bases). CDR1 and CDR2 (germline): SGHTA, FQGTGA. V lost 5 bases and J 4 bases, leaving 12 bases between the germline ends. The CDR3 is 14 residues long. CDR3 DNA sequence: TGTGCCAGCAGCCCGAGGACAGTGAATCAGCCCCAGCATTTT. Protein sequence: CASSPRTVNQPQHF.

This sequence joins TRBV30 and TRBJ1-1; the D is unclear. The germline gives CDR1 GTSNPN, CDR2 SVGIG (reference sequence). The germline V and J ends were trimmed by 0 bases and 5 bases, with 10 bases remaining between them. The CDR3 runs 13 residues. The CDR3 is CAWSVRTATEAFF. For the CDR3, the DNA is TGTGCCTGGAGTGTACGGACGGCGACTGAAGCTTTCTTT. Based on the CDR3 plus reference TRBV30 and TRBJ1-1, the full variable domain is SQTIHQWPATLVQPVGSPLSLECTVEGTSNPNLYWYRQAAGRGLQLLFYSVGIGQISSEVPQNLSASRPQDRQFILSSKKLLLSDSGFYLCAWSVRTATEAFFGQGTRLTVV.

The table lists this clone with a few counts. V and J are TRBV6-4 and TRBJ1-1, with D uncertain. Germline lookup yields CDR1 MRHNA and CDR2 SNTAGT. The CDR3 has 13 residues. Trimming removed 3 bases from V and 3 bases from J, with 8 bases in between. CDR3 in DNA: TGTGCCAGCAGTGAGTCCGTGGACACTGAAGCTTTCTTT. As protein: CASSESVDTEAFF.

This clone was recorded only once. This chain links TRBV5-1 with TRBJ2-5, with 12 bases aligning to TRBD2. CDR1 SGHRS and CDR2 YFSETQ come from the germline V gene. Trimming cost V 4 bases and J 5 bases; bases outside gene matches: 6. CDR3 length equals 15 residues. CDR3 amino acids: CASSPLGTSGETQYF. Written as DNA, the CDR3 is TGCGCCAGCAGCCCACTAGGGACTAGCGGGGAGACCCAGTACTTC.

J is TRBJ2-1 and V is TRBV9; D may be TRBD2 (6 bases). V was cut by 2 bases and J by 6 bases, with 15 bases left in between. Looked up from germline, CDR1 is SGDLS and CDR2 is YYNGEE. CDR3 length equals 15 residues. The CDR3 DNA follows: TGTGCCAGCAGCGTGGAGGGCCTACGTCCCAATGAGCAGTTCTTC. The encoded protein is CASSVEGLRPNEQFF. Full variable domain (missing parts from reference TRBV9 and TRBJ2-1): DSGVTQTPKHLITATGQRVTLRCSPRSGDLSVYWYQQSLDQGLQFLIQYYNGEERAKGNILERFSAQQFPDLHSELNLSSLELGDSALYFCASSVEGLRPNEQFFGPGTRLTVL.

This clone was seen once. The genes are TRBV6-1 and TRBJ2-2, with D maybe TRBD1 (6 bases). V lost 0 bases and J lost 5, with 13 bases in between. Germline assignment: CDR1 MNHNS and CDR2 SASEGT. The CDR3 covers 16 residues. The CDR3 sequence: CASSEAIGTLTGELFF. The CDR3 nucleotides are TGTGCCAGCAGTGAAGCTATAGGGACACTTACCGGGGAGCTGTTTTTT.

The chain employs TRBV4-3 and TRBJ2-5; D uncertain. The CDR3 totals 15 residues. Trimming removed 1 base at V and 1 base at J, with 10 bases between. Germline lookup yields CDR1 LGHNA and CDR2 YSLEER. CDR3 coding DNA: TGCGCCAGCAGCCAAGCGGCAGAGACCCAAGAGACCCAGTACTTC. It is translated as CASSQAAETQETQYF.

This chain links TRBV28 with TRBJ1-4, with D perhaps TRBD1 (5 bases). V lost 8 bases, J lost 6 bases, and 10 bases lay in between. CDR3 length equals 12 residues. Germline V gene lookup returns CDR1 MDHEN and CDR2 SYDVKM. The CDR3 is CASGGYDEKLFF. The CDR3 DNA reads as TGTGCCAGCGGGGGTTATGATGAAAAACTGTTTTTT.

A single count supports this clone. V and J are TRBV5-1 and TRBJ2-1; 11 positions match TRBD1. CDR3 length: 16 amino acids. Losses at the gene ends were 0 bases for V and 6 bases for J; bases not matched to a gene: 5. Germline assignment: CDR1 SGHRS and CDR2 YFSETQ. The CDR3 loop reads CASSLVGQGAPNEQFF. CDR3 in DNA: TGCGCCAGCAGCTTGGTTGGACAGGGGGCTCCCAATGAGCAGTTCTTC.

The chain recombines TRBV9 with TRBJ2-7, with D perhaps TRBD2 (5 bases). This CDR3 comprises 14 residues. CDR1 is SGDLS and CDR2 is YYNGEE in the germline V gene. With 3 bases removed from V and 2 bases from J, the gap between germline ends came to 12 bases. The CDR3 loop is CASSAGGSPYEQYF. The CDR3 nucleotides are TGTGCCAGCAGCGCTGGAGGTTCCCCCTACGAGCAGTACTTC.

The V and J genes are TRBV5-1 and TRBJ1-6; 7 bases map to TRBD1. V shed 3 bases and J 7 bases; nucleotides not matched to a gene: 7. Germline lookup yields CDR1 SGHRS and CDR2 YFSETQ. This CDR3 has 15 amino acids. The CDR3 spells CASSYTGAGNSPLHF. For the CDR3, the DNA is TGCGCCAGCAGCTACACAGGGGCTGGGAATTCACCCCTCCACTTT.

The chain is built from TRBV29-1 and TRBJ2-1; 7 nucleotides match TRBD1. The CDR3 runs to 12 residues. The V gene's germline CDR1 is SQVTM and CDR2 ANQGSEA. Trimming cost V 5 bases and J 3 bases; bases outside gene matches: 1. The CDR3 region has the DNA TGCAGCGTTAGACAGGGCTACAATGAGCAGTTCTTC. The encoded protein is CSVRQGYNEQFF.

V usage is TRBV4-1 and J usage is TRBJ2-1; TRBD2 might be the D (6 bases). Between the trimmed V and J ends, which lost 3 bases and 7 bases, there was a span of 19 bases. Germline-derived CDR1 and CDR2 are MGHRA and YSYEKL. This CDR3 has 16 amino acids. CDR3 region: CASSQHSGSARNEQFF. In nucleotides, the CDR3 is TGCGCCAGCAGCCAGCATAGCGGTTCGGCTAGGAATGAGCAGTTCTTC.

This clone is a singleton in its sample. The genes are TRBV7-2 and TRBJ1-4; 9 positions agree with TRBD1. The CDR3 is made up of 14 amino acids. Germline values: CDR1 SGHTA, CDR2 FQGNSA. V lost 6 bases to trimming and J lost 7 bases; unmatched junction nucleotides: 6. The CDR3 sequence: CASRTGTGTEKLFF. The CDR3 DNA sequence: TGTGCCAGCAGAACCGGGACAGGGACTGAAAAACTGTTTTTT.

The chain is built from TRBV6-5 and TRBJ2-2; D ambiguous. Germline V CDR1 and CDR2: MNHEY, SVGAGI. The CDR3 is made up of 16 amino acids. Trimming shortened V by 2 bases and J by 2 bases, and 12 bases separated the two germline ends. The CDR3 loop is CASSYLSAGNTGELFF. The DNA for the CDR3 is TGTGCCAGCAGTTACCTTTCGGCAGGTAACACCGGGGAGCTGTTTTTT.

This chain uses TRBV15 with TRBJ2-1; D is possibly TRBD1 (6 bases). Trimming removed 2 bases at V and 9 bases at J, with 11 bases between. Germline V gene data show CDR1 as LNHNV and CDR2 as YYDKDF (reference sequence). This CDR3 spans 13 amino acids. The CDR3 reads CATSRSGGREQFF. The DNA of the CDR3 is TGTGCCACCAGCAGAAGTGGGGGCCGTGAGCAGTTCTTC.

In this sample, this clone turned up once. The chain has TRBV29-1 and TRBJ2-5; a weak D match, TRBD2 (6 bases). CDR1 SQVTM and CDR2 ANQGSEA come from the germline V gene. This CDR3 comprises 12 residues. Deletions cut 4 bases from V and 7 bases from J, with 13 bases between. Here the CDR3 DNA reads TGCAGCGTTGTGGTGGGAGGTGGGACCCAGTACTTC. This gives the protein CSVVVGGGTQYF.

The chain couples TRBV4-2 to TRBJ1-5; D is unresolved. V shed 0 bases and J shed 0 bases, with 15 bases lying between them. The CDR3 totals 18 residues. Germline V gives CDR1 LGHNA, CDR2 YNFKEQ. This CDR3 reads CASSQDGVQADSNQPQHF. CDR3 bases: TGTGCCAGCAGCCAAGATGGAGTCCAAGCTGATAGCAATCAGCCCCAGCATTTT.

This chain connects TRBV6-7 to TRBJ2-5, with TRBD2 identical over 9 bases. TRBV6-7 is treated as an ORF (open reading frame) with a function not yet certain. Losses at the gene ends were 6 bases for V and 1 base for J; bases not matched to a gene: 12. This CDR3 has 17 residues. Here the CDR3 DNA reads TGTGCCAGCAGCCCCTCCCTAGCACTAGCGGGCCAAGAGACCCAGTACTTC. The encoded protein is CASSPSLALAGQETQYF.

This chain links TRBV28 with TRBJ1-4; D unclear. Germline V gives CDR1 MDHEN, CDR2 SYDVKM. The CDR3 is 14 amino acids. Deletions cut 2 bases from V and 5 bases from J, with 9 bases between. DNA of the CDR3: TGTGCCAGCAGTTTAGACAAGGCCAATGAAAAACTGTTTTTT. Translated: CASSLDKANEKLFF.

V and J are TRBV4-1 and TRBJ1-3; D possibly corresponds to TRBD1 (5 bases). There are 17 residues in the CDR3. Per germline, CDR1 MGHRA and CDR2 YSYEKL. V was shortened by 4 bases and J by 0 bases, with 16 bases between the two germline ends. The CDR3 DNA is TGCGCCAGCAGCCTAGGGGTGGCAGCCCACTCTGGAAACACCATATATTTT. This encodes CASSLGVAAHSGNTIYF.

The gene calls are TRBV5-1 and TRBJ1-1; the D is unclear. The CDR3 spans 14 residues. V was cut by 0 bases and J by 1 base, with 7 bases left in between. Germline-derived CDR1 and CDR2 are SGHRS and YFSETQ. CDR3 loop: CASSLEVRNTEAFF. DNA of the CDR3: TGCGCCAGCAGCTTGGAGGTAAGGAACACTGAAGCTTTCTTT.

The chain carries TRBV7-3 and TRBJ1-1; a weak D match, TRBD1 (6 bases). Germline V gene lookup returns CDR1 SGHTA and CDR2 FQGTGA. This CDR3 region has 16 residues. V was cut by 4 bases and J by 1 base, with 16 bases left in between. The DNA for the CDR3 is TGTGCCAGCAGCTCACAGGGTCCAGGATGGAACACTGAAGCTTTCTTT. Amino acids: CASSSQGPGWNTEAFF. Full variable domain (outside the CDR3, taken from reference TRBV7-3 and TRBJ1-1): GAGVSQTPSNKVTEKGKYVELRCDPISGHTALYWYRQSLGQGPEFLIYFQGTGAADDSGLPNDRFFAVRPEGSVSTLKIQRTERGDSAVYLCASSSQGPGWNTEAFFGQGTRLTVV.

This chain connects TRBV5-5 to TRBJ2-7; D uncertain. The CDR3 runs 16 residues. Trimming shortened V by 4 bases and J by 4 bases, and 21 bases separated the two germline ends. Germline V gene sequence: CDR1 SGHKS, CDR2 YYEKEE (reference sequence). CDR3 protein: CASSGSTHSLKYEQYF. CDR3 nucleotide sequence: TGTGCCAGCAGCGGTTCAACTCACTCTCTTAAATACGAGCAGTACTTC.

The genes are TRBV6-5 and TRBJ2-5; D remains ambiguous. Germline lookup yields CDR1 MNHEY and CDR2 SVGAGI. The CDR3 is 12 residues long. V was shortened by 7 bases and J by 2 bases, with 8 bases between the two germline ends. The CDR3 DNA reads TGTGCCAGCACCGGATCACAAGAGACCCAGTACTTC. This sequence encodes CASTGSQETQYF.